These T cell receptor beta chains were read from a single sample in a study of beta chain features in type 1 diabetes. Produced via immunoSEQ multiplex PCR; TCRdb's table is partial and in-frame only. This table has 250,000 or so clones, 25% to 35% appearing once. The sequencing input was central memory CD4+ T cells from blood. The receptor set was obtained from a man aged 25-45 years in good health. The CDR3 runs from the conserved cysteine through the conserved F or W. A D gene is named only where the DNA matches it firmly. Not all rows give a size; the values are once, few, many and, for expanded clones, a class.

j_gene,d_gene,v_gene,abundance,CDR3nt,CDR3aa
TRBJ2-7,.,TRBV29-1,few,TGCAGCGTCGCCGGTACTAGCTTTTACGAGCAGTACTTC,CSVAGTSFYEQYF
TRBJ2-1,TRBD2,TRBV7-6,.,TGTGCCAGCAGCCCTACTAGCGGGAGTCGACCCTTCTTC,CASSPTSGSRPFF
TRBJ2-7,.,TRBV5-1,.,TGCGCCAGCAGCTTGCCTAACTACGAGCAGTACTTC,CASSLPNYEQYF
TRBJ2-3,.,TRBV11-2,.,TGTGCCAGCAGCTTTGGGAGCACAGGAGCTACGCAGTATTTT,CASSFGSTGATQYF
TRBJ2-5,.,TRBV9,.,TGTGCCAGCAGCGTCTCAGAGACCCAGTACTTC,CASSVSETQYF
TRBJ2-5,.,TRBV7-2,.,TGTGCCAGCAGGATCGGAGTTCCCGGAGGGGAGACCCAGTACTTC,CASRIGVPGGETQYF
TRBJ2-3,.,TRBV5-6,many,TGTGCCAGCAGCTTGGGACAGCTCGATACGCAGTATTTT,CASSLGQLDTQYF
TRBJ2-3,TRBD2,TRBV11-2,.,TGTGCCAGCAGCTTTCGTCTCGACGGGGGGGGCACAGATACGCAGTATTTT,CASSFRLDGGGTDTQYF
TRBJ2-2,.,TRBV10-3,few,TGTGCCATCAGCGACGACCCGACCGGGGAGCTGTTTTTT,CAISDDPTGELFF
TRBJ2-3,TRBD1,TRBV27,.,TGTGCCACCAAGCAACCGGGACAGGGGACAGATACGCAGTATTTT,CATKQPGQGTDTQYF
TRBJ2-3,.,TRBV7-2,.,TGTGCCAGCAGCCTCACGGGAGATACGCAGTATTTT,CASSLTGDTQYF
TRBJ2-1,.,TRBV30,few,TGTGCCTGGAGCATGAGGAGGACAATCGCCAGCAATGAGCAGTTCTTC,CAWSMRRTIASNEQFF
TRBJ2-5,TRBD2,TRBV29-1,.,TGCAGCGTTGAGAAGCGGGAGAGGGAGACCCAGTACTTC,CSVEKRERETQYF
TRBJ2-5,TRBD1,TRBV29-1,.,TGCAGCGTTGAACGGGACAGGGGAAAAGAGACCCAGTACTTC,CSVERDRGKETQYF
TRBJ1-1,.,TRBV2,.,TGTGCCAGCAGTGAAACTGGGGTTTATCACACTGAAGCTTTCTTT,CASSETGVYHTEAFF
TRBJ2-5,.,TRBV10-3,.,TGTGCCATCAGTGGATTATCCGGGACACTCCAAGAGACCCAGTACTTC,CAISGLSGTLQETQYF
TRBJ2-1,TRBD2,TRBV7-9,.,TGTGCCAGCAGCCCGACTAGCGGGGGACGTGAGCAGTTCTTC,CASSPTSGGREQFF
TRBJ2-3,.,TRBV15,.,TGTGCCACCAGCAAAGACTTATACACAGATACGCAGTATTTT,CATSKDLYTDTQYF
TRBJ1-2,.,TRBV28,few,TGTGCCAGCACCCAGAGGCCAAAGGGGCTGGGGGGCTACACCTTC,CASTQRPKGLGGYTF
TRBJ2-1,.,TRBV10-1,.,TGCGCCAGCAGTGACCCGAATTACAATGAGCAGTTCTTC,CASSDPNYNEQFF
TRBJ2-1,.,TRBV30,.,TGTGCCTGCGCTTTGAGCTCCAACGAGCAGTTCTTC,CACALSSNEQFF
TRBJ2-1,.,TRBV2,few,TGTGCCAGCAGTGAACTTCCAGGGGACAATGAGCAGTTCTTC,CASSELPGDNEQFF
TRBJ2-5,.,TRBV7-9,.,TGTGCCAGCAGCTTAGGCAGCAGCCAAGAGACCCAGTACTTC,CASSLGSSQETQYF
TRBJ2-5,TRBD1,TRBV27,.,TGTGCCAGCAGAGGACAGGGGCAAGAGACCCAGTACTTC,CASRGQGQETQYF
TRBJ1-4,.,TRBV18,.,TGTGCCAGCTCACCGCGAAGGGAGGCTGCTAATGAAAAACTGTTTTTT,CASSPRREAANEKLFF
TRBJ2-1,TRBD2,TRBV9,few,TGTGCCAGCAGTCGGGCGGGAGGAGGCTACAATGAGCAGTTCTTC,CASSRAGGGYNEQFF
TRBJ2-2,TRBD2,TRBV6-5,.,TGTGCCAGCAGTAGGACTAGCTTCGGCACCGGGGAGCTGTTTTTT,CASSRTSFGTGELFF
TRBJ1-2,TRBD1,TRBV5-4,.,TGTGCCAGCAGCTTTAGGACAGGGGTCAATGGCTACACCTTC,CASSFRTGVNGYTF